Given below is one TCR beta chain in context. Its antigen is undetermined. The protocol was immunoSEQ multiplex PCR, while the TCRdb copy is restricted to in-frame clones and leaves out a portion. The sample consists of some 68,000 clones, approximately 91% of them appearing once. These data are taken from a study of stem cell transplantation in POMP-related autoinflammatory disease. Study-level information: Before transplant: CD4+ naive skewing, low CD8+ proportions, reduced cytokine secretion.

The germline gives CDR1 MDHEN, CDR2 SYDVKM. With 4 bases clipped from V and 0 bases from J, the junction kept 3 bases outside the gene matches. This CDR3 comprises 15 residues. Overall study results and limits: In patients with PRAID, every analyzed T-cell subset tended to show lower diversity and higher clonality. Fewer unique TRB V-J gene pairings were identified in patients with PRAID.

This TCR was recovered from a human patient with POMP-related autoinflammation and immune dysregulation (PRAID). These T cells may partly come from the graft donor. This chain connects TRBV28 to TRBJ2-3, with TRBD2 identical over 8 bases. Sequencing used CD4+ T cells from PBMCs, obtained after stem cell transplantation. CDR3 protein: CASSSPSGSTDTQYF. The CDR3 DNA sequence: TGTGCCAGCAGTTCCCCTAGCGGGAGCACAGATACGCAGTATTTT.